This paragraph covers one T cell receptor beta chain sequence. V lost 6 bases and J 7 bases, leaving 16 bases between the germline ends. CDR1 is MNHEY, CDR2 SVGAGI, per germline. The CDR3 sequence is 14 residues long. This record comes from a study of T cell responses to AZD1222 COVID-19 vaccine. Measured with immunoSEQ multiplex PCR; TCRdb has only the in-frame clones, and not every one. Of approximately 75,000 clones listed, around 86% are singletons. The rearrangement uses TRBV6-5 and TRBJ1-5, with no clear D. The material was peripheral blood, obtained 28 days after the second AZD1222 dose. This TCR was recovered from an adult who received the AZD1222 COVID-19 vaccine. The CDR3 is CASSPGLLGQPQHF. For the CDR3, the DNA is TGTGCCAGCAGCCCCGGTCTCTTAGGCCAGCCCCAGCATTTT.